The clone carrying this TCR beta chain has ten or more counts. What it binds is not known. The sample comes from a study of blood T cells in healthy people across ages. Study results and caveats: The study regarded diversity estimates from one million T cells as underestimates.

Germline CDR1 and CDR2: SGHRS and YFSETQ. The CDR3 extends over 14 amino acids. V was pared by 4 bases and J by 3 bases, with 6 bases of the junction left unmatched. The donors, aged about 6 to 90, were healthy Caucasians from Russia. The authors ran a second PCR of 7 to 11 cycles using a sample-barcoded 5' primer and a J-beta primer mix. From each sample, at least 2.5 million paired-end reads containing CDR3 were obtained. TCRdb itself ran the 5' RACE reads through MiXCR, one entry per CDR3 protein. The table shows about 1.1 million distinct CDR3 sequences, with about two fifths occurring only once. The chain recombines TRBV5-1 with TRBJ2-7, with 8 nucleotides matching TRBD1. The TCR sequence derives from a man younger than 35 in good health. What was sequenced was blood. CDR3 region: CASSPGQGNYEQYF. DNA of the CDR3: TGCGCCAGCAGCCCTGGACAGGGTAACTACGAGCAGTACTTC.